The source of this T cell receptor (beta chain) is a study of sequential checkpoint blockade in melanoma. Across the whole study: Maintenance nivolumab came after either treatment sequence. DNA from about a hundred pretreatment tumor samples underwent TCRβ immunosequencing. Under 25 patients had tumor biopsies before treatment and at week 13.

Assay used: immunoSEQ multiplex PCR; TCRdb lists only in-frame clones, some missing. The repertoire includes about 2,100 clones, 20% to 25% of them detected once, and less than 25% sits in the top ten. This clone is judged medium-sized. This CDR3 is built from 15 residues. Per germline, CDR1 SGHNT and CDR2 YENEEA. The junction had 8 bases not matched to a gene; V was cut back by 4 bases and J by 4 bases. Treatment reported: randomized to nivolumab then ipilimumab (arm A) or the reverse (arm B). This TCR derives from a human donor with melanoma. The source material was tumor tissue (inferred from file names), sampled from a patient given nivolumab and ipilimumab in sequence. This chain links TRBV11-3 with TRBJ2-7, with TRBD1 matching 9 bases. The CDR3 coding sequence is TGTGCCAGCAGCTCATCGGGACAGGGCGTATACGAGCAGTACTTC. Its translation is CASSSSGQGVYEQYF.